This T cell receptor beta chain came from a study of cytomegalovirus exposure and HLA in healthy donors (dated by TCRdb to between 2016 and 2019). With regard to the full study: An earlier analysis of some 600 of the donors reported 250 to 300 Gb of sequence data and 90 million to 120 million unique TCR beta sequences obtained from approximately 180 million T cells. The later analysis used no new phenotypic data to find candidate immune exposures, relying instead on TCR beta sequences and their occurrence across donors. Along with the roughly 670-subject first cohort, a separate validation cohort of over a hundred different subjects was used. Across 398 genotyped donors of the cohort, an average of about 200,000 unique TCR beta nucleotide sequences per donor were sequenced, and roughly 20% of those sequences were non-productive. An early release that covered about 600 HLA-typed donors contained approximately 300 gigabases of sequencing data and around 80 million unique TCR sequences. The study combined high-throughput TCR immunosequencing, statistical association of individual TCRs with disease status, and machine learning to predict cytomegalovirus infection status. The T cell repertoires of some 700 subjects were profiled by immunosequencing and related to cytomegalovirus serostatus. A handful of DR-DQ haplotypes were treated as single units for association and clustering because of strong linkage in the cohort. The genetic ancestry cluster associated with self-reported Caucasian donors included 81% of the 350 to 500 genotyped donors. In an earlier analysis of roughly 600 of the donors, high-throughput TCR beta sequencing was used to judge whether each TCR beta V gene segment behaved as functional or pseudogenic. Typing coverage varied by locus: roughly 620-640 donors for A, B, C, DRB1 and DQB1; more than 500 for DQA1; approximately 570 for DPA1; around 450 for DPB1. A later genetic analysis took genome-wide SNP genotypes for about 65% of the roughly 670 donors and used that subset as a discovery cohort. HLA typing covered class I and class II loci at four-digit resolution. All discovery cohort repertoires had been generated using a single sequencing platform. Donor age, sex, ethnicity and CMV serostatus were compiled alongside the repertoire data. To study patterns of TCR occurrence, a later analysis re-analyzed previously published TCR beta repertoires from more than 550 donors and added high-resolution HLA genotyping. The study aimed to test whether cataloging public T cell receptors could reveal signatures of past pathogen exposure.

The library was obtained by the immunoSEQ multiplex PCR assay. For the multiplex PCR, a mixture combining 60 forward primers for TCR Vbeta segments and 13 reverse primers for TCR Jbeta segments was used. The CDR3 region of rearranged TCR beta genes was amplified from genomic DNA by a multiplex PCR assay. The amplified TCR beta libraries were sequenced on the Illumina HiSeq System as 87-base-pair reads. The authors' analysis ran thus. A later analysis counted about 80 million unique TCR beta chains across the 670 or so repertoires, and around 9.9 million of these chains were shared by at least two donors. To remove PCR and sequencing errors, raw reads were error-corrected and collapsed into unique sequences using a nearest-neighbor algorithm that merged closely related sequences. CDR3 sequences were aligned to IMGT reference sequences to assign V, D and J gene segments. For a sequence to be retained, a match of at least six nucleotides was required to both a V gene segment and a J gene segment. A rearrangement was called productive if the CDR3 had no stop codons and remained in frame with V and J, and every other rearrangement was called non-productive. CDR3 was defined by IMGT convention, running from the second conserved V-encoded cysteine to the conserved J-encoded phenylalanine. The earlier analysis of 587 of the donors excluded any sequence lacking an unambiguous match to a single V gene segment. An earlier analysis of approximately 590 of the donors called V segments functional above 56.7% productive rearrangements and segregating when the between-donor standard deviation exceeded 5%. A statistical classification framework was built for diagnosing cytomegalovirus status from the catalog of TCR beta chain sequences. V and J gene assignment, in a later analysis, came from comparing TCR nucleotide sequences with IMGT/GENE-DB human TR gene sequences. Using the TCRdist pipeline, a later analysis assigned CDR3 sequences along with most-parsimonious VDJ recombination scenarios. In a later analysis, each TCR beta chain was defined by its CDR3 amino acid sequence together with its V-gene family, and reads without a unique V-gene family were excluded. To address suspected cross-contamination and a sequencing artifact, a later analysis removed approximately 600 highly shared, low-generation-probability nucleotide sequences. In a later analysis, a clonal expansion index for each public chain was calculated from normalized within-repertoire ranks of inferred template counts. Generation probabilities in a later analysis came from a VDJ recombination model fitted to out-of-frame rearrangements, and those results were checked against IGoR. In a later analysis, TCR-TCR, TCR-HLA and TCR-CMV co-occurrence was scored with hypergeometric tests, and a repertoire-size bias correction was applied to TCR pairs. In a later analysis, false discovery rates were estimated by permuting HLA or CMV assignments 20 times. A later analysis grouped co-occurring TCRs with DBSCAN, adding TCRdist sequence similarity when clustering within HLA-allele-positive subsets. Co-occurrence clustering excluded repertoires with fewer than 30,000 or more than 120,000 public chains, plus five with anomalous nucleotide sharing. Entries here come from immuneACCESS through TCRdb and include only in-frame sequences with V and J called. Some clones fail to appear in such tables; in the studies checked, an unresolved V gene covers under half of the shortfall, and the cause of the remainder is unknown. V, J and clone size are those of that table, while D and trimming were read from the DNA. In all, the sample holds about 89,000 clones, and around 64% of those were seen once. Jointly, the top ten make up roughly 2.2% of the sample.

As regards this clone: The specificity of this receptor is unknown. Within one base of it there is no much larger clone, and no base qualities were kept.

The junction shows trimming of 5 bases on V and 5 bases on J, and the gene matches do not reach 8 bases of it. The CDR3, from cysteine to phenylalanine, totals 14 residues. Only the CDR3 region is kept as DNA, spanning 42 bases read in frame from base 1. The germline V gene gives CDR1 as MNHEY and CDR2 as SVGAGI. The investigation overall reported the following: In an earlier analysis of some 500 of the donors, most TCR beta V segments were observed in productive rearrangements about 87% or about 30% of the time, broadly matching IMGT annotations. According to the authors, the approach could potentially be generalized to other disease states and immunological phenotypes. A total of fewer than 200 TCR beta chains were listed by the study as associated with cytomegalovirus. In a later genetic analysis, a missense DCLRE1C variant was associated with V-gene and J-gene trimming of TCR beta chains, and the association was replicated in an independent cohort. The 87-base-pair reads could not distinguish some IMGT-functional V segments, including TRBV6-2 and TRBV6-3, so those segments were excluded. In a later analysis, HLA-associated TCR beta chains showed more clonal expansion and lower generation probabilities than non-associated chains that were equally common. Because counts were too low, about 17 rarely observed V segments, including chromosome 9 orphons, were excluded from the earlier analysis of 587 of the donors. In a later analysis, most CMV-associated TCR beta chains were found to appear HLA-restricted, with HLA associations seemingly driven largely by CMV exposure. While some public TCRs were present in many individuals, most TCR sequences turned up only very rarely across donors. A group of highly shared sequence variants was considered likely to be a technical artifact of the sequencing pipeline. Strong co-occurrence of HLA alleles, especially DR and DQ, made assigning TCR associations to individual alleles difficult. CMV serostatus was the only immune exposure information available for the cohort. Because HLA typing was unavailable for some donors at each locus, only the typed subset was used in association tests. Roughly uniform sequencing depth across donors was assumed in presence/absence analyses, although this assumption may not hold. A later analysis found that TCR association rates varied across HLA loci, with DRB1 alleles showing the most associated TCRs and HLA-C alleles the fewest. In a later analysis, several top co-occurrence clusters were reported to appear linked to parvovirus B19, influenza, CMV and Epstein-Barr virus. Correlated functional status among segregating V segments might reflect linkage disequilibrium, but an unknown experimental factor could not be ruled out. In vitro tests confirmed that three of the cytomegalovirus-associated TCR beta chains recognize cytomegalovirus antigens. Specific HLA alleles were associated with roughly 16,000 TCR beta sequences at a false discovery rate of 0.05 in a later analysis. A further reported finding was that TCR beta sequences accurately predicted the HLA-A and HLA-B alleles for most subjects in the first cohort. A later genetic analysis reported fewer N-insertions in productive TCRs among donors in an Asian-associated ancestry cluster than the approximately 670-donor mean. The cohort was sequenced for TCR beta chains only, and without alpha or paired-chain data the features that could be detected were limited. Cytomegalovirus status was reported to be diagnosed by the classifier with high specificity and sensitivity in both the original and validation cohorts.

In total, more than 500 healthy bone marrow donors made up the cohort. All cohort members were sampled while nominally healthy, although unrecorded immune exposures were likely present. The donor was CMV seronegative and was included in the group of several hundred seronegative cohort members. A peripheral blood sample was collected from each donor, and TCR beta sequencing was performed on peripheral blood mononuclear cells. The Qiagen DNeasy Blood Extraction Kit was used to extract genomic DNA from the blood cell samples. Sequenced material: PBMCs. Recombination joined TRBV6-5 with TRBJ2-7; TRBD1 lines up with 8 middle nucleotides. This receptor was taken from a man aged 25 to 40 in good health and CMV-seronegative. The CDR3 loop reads CASSLWTGRNEQYF. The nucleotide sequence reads TGTGCCAGCAGTCTGTGGACAGGGCGAAACGAGCAGTACTTC.